The text below deals with one T cell receptor (beta chain). The data were taken from a study of blood T cell repertoires in COVID-19. In the original processing: Nucleated cell number was recorded as an estimate derived from reference gene primer amplification. The method was immunoSEQ multiplex PCR; TCRdb's version includes in-frame clones alone and lacks a portion of them. V, J and clone size are those of that table, while D and trimming were read from the DNA. The repertoire has more than 70,000 clones, around four fifths of them found once; the top ten carry 25% to 30%. This receptor was obtained from a human donor in a cohort sampled during active COVID-19. The sequenced sample consisted of peripheral blood.

CDR3 amino acids: CASSVPTSGGANEQFF. As DNA, the CDR3 is TGTGCCAGCAGCGTCCCGACTAGCGGGGGGGCCAATGAGCAGTTCTTC. The chain uses TRBV7-2 and TRBJ2-1; 14 bases are a match to TRBD2. From germline, CDR1 is SGHTA and CDR2 FQGNSA. This CDR3 has 16 amino acids. Trimming cost V 5 bases and J 6 bases; bases outside gene matches: 6.